The T cell receptor beta chain described here comes from a study of cytomegalovirus exposure and HLA in healthy donors. The PCR used 60 Vbeta and 13 Jbeta primers. Data came from immunoSEQ multiplex PCR; TCRdb stores just in-frame clones and leaves some out. The table lists under 200,000 clones, about 82% of them singletons. The CDR3 is 14 residues long. V was clipped by 7 bases and J by 6 bases; unmatched bases: 8. Germline CDR1 and CDR2: MNHNY and SVGAGI (reference sequence). This clone was recorded a few times. The sequenced sample was PBMCs. The receptor comes from a woman aged 45 to 65 in good health and CMV-seronegative. The chain carries TRBV6-6 and TRBJ2-3; 9 bases agree with TRBD2. The CDR3 bases are TGTGCCAGCATCTCAGCGGGAGGTGGGGATACGCAGTATTTT. This codes for CASISAGGGDTQYF.